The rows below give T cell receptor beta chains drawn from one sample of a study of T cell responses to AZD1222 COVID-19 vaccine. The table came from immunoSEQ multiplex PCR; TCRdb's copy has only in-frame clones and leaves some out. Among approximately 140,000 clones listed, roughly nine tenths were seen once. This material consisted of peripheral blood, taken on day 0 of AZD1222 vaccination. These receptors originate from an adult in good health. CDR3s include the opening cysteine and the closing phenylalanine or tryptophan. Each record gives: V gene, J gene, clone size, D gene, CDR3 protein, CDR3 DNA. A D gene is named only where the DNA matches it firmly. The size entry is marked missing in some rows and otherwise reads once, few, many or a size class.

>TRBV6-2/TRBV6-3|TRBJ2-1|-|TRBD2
CASSQPGLAKWGSYNEQFF
TGTGCCAGCAGTCAACCGGGACTAGCGAAGTGGGGCTCCTACAATGAGCAGTTCTTC
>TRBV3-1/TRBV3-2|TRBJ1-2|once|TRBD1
CASSHFYRGSAVNYGYTF
TGTGCCAGCAGCCATTTCTACAGGGGCTCCGCGGTTAACTATGGCTACACCTTC
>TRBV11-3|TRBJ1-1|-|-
CASSLDLTSEAFF
TGTGCCAGCAGCTTAGATCTAACGAGTGAAGCTTTCTTT
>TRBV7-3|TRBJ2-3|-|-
CASSPGTPGDTQYF
TGTGCCAGCAGCCCTGGGACTCCGGGGGATACGCAGTATTTT
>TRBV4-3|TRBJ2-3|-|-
CASSQDLGPSLTDTQYF
TGCGCCAGCAGCCAAGATCTGGGGCCGTCTTTAACAGATACGCAGTATTTT
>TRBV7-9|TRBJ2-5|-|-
CASSLGVGTGWETQYF
TGTGCCAGCAGCTTAGGAGTCGGGACGGGATGGGAGACCCAGTACTTC
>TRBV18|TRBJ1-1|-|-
CASSSGRGDTEAFF
TGTGCCAGCTCAAGCGGTCGGGGAGACACTGAAGCTTTCTTT
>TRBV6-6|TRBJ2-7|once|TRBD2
CASSYAPWREGNEQYF
TGTGCCAGCAGTTATGCCCCATGGCGGGAGGGGAACGAGCAGTACTTC
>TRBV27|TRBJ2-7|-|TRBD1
CASSNLGQSYEQYF
TGTGCCAGCAGTAACCTGGGACAGTCCTACGAGCAGTACTTC
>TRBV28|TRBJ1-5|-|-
CASSLRYQPQHF
TGTGCCAGCAGTTTACGATATCAGCCCCAGCATTTT
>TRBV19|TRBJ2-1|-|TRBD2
CASSLGLAGVNEQFF
TGTGCCAGTAGCCTGGGACTAGCGGGAGTCAATGAGCAGTTCTTC
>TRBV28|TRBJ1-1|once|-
CASSPRAGRNTEAFF
TGTGCCAGCAGTCCCCGAGCGGGGAGGAACACTGAAGCTTTCTTT
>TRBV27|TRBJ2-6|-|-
CASRAAGANVLTF
TGTGCCAGCAGGGCAGCTGGGGCCAACGTCCTGACTTTC
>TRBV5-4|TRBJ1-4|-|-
CASSFGRRGGEKLFF
TGTGCCAGCAGCTTTGGAAGAAGGGGCGGAGAAAAACTGTTTTTT
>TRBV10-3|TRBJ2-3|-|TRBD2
CAISRGTSGRGGTDTQYF
TGTGCCATCTCCCGGGGGACTAGCGGGAGAGGTGGCACAGATACGCAGTATTTT
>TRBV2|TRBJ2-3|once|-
CASSDQGRSPDTQYF
TGTGCCAGCAGTGACCAGGGTAGGTCTCCAGATACGCAGTATTTT
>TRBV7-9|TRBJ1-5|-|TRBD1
CASSTGDNQPQHF
TGTGCCAGTTCGACAGGGGATAATCAGCCCCAGCATTTT
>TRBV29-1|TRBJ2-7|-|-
CSVVGGAGRYEQYF
TGCAGCGTTGTAGGAGGGGCAGGGCGGTACGAGCAGTACTTC
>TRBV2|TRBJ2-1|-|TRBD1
CASSRWIGTGDYNEQFF
TGTGCCAGCAGTCGGTGGATAGGGACAGGAGATTACAATGAGCAGTTCTTC